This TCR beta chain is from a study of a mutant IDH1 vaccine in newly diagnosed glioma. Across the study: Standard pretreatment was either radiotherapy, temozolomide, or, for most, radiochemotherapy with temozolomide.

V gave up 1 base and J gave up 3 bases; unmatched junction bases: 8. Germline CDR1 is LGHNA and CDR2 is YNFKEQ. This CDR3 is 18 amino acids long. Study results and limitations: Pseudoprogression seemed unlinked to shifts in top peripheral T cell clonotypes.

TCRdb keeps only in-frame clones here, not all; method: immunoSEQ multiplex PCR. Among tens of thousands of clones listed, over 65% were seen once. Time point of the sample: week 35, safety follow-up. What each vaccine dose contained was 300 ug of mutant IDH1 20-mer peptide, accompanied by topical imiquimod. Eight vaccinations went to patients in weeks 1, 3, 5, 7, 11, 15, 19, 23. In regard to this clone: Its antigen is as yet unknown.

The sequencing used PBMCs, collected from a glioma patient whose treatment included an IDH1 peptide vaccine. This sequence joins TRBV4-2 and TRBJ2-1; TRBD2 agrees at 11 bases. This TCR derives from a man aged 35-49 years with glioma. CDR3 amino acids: CASSQAEKGLADYNEQFF. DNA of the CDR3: TGTGCCAGCAGCCAAGCGGAGAAGGGACTAGCGGACTACAATGAGCAGTTCTTC.